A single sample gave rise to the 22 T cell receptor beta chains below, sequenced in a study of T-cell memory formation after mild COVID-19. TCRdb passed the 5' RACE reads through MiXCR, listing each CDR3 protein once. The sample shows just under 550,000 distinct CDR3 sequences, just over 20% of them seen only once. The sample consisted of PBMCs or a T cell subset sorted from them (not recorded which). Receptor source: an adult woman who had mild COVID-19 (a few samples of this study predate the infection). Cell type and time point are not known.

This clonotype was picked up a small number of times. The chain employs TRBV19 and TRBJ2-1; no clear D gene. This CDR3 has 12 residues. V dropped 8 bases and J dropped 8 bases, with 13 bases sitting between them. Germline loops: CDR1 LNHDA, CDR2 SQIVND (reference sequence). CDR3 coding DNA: TGTGCCAGTCGGTGGAAGAGAGATGAGCAGTTCTTC. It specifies CASRWKRDEQFF.

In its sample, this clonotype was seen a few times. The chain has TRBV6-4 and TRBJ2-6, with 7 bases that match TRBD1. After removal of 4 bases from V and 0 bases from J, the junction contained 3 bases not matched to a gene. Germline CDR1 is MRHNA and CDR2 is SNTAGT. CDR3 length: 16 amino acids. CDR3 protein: CASSGQGDSGANVLTF. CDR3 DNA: TGTGCCAGCAGTGGTCAGGGGGACTCTGGGGCCAACGTCCTGACTTTC.

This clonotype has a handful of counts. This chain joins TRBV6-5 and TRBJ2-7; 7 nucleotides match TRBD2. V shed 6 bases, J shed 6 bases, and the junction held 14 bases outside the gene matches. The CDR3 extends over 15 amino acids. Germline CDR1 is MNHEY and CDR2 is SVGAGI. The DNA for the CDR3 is TGTGCCAGCAGCCCCAGTTGGGGAGGGCCCCTCGAGCAGTACTTC. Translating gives CASSPSWGGPLEQYF.

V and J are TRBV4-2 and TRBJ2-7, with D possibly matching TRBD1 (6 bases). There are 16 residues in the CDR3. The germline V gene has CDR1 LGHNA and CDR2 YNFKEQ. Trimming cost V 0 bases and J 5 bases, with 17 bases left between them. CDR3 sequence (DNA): TGTGCCAGCAGCCAAGACGAGAGGGGGAGTGTGGACGAGCAGTACTTC. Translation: CASSQDERGSVDEQYF.

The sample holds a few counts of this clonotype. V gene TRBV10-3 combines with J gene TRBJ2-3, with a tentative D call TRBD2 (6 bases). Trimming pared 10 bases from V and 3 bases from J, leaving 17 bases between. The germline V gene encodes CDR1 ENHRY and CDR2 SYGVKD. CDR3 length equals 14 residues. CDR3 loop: CATLRLGTTDTQYF. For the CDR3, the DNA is TGTGCCACACTCCGCCTGGGGACTACAGATACGCAGTATTTT.

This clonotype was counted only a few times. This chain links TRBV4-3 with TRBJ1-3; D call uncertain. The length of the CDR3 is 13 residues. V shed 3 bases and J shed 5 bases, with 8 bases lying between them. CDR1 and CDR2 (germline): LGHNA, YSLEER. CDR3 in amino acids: CASSQAHRNTIYF. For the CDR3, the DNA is TGCGCCAGCAGCCAGGCACATAGAAACACCATATATTTT.

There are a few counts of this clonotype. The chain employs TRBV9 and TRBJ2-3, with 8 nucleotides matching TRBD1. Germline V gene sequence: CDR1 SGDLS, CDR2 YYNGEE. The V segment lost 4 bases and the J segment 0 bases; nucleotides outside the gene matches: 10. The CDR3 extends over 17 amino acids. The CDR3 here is CASSPDRGHSSTDTQYF. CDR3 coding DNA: TGTGCCAGCAGCCCCGACAGGGGACACTCTAGCACAGATACGCAGTATTTT.

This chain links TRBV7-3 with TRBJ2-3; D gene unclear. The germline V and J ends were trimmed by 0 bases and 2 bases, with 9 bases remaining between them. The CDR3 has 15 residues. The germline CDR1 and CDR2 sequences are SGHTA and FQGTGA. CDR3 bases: TGTGCCAGCAGCTTAACTTGGACCAACACAGATACGCAGTATTTT. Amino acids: CASSLTWTNTDTQYF.

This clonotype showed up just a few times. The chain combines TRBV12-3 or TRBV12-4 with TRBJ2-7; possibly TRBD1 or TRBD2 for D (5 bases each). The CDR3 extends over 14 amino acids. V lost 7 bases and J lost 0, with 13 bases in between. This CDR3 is CASTKERGSYEQYF. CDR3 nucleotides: TGTGCCAGCACTAAAGAGAGGGGCTCCTACGAGCAGTACTTC.

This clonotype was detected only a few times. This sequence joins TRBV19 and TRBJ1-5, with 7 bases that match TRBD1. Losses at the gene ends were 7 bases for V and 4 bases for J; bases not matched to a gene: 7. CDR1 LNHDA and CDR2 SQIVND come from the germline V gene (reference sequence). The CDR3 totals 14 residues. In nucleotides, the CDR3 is TGTGCCAGTACATATAGGGACAGAAATCAGCCCCAGCATTTT. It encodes CASTYRDRNQPQHF.

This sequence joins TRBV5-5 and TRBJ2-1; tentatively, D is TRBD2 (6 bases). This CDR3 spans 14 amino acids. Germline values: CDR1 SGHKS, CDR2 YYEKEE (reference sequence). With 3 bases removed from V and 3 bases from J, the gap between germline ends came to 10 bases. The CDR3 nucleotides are TGTGCCAGCAGCTGGAGGGCAGTCTACAATGAGCAGTTCTTC. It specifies CASSWRAVYNEQFF.

The CDR3 region is CASSVSYVTYEQYF. CDR3 sequence (DNA): TGTGCCAGCAGTGTCTCGTACGTCACCTACGAGCAGTACTTC. This chain uses TRBV6-2 or TRBV6-3 with TRBJ2-7; D not certain. The V end lost 5 bases, the J end lost 2 bases, and 13 bases lay between the germline ends. Germline CDR1 and CDR2: MNHEY and SVGEGT. This CDR3 spans 14 amino acids.

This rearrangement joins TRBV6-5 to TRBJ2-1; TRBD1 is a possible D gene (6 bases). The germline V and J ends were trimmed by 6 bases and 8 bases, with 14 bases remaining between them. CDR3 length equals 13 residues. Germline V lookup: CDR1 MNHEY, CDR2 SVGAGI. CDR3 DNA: TGTGCCAGCAGGGGACACGGGGCAGATGAGCAGTTCTTC. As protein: CASRGHGADEQFF.

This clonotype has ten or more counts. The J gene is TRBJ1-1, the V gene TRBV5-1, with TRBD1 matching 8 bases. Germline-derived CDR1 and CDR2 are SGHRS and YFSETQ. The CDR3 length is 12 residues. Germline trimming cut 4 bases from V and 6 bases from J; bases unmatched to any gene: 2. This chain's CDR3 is CASSGQGAEAFF. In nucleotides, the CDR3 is TGCGCCAGCAGCGGACAGGGAGCTGAAGCTTTCTTT.

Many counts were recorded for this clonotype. CDR3 sequence (DNA): TGTGCCAGCAGCCCCTCGGGACTAGCGGGGGGGGGCAATGAGCAGTTCTTC. It translates to CASSPSGLAGGGNEQFF. V and J are TRBV7-8 and TRBJ2-1, with TRBD2 identical over 16 bases. Looked up from germline, CDR1 is SGHVS and CDR2 is FQNEAQ. This CDR3 spans 17 amino acids. V shed 5 bases and J 6 bases; nucleotides not matched to a gene: 7.

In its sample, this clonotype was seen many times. DNA of the CDR3: TGTGCCAGCAGACCCGACAGGGGTGAGCAGTTCTTC. This sequence encodes CASRPDRGEQFF. The chain joins TRBV25-1 to TRBJ2-1; 8 bases agree with TRBD1. Germline-derived CDR1 and CDR2 are MGHDK and SYGVNS. The CDR3 has 12 residues. With 6 bases clipped from V and 9 bases from J, the junction kept 4 bases outside the gene matches.

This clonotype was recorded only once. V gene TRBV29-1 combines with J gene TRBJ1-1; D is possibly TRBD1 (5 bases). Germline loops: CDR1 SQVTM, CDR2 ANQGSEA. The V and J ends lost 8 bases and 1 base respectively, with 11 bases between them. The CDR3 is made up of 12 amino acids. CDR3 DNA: TGCAGCAGCAGGGAGGGGAACACTGAAGCTTTCTTT. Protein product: CSSREGNTEAFF.

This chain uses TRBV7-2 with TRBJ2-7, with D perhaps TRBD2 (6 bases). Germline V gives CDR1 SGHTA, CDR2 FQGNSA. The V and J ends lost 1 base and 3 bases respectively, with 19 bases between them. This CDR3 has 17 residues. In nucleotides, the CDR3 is TGTGCCAGCAGCTTAGAGTCTCCGGGACTCTCCTTCTACGAGCAGTACTTC. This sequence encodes CASSLESPGLSFYEQYF.

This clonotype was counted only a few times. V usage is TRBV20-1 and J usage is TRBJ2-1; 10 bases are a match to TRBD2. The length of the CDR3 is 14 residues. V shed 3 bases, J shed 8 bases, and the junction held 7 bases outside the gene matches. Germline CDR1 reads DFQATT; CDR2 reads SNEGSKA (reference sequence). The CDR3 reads CSASDSGGRDEQFF. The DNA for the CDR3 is TGCAGTGCTAGTGATAGCGGGGGGCGGGATGAGCAGTTCTTC.

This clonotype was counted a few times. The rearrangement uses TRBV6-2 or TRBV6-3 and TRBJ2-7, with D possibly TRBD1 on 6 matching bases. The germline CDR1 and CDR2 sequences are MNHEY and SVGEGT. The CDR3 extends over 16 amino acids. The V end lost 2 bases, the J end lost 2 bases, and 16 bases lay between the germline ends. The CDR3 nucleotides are TGTGCCAGCAGTTACATTCTGGGACATTTAACCTACGAGCAGTACTTC. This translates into CASSYILGHLTYEQYF.

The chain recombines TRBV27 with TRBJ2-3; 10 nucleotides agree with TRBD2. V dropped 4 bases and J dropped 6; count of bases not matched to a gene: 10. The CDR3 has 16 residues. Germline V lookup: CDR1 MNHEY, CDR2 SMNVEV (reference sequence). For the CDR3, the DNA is TGTGCCAGCAGTTCGAAGGTAGCGGGGGGCTGGGATACGCAGTATTTT. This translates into CASSSKVAGGWDTQYF.

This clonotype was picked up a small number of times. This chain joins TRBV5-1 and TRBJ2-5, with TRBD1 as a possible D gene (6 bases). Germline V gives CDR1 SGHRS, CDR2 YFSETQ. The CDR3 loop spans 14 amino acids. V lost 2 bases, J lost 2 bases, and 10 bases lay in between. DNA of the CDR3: TGCGCCAGCAGCTTAATCGGACAGCAAGAGACCCAGTACTTC. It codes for CASSLIGQQETQYF.